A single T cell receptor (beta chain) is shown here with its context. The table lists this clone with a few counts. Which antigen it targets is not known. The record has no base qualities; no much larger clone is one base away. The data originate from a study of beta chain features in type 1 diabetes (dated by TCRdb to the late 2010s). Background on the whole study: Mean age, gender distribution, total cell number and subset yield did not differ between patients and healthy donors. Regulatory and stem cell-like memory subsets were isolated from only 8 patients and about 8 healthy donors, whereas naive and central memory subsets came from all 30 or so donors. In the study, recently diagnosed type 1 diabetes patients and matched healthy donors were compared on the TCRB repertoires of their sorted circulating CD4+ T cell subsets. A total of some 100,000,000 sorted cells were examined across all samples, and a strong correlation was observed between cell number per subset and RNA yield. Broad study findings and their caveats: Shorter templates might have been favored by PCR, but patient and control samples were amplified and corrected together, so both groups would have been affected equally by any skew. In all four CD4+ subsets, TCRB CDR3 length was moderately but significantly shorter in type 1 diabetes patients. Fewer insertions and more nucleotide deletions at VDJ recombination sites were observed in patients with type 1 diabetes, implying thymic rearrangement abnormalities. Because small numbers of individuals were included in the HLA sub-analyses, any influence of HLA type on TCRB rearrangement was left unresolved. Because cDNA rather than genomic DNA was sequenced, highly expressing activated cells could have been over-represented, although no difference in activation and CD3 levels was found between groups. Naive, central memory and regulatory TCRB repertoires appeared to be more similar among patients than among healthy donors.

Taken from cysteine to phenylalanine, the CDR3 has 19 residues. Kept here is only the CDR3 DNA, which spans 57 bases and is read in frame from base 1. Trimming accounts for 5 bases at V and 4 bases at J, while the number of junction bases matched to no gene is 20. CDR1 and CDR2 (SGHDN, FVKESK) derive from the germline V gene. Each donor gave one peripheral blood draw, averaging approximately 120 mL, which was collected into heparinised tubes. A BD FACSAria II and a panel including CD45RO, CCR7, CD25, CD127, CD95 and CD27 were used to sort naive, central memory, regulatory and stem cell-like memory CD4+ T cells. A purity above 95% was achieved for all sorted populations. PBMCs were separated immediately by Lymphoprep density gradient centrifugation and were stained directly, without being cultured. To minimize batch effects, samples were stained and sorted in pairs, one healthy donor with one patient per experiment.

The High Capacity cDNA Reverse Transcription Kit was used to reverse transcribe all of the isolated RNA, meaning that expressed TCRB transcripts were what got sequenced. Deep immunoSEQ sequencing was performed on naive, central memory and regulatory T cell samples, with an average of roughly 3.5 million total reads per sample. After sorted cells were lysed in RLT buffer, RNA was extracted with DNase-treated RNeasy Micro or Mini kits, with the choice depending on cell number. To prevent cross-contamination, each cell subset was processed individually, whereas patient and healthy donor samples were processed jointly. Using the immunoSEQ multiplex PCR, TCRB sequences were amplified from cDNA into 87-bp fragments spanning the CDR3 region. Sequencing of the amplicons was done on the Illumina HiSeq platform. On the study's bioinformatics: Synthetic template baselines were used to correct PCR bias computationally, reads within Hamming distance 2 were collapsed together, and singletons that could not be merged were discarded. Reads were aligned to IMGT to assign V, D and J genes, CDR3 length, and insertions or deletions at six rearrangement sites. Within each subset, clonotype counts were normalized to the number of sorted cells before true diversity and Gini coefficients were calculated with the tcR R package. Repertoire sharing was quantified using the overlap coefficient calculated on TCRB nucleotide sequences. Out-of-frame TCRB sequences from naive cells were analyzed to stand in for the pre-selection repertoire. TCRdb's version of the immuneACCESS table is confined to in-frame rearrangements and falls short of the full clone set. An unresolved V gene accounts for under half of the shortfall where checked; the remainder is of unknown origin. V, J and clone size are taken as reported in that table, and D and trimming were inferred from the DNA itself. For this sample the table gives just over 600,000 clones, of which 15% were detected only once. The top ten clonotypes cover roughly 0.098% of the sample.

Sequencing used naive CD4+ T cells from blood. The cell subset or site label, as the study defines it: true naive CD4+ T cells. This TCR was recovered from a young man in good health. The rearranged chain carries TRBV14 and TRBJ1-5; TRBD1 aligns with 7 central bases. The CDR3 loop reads CASSGSPGQTKERNQPQHF. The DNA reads TGTGCCAGCAGCGGAAGCCCGGGACAGACTAAAGAAAGGAATCAGCCCCAGCATTTT.